This T cell receptor beta chain was profiled in a study of human CD8 memory T cell subsets. Findings of the study overall: Diversity was similarly high in stem-like memory and precursor exhausted T cells, which was not the case for effector memory cells.

Total RNA was taken from roughly 140,000 sorted CD8+ T cells, in duplicate, per subset. On this clonotype: Antigen: not known.

UMI-labeled 5' RACE was used to make TCR beta libraries. As originally analysed: Every TCR beta library contained from around 3,000 to 18,000 functional CDR3 beta clonotypes. TCRdb reanalyzed the 5' RACE reads, giving one entry per CDR3 protein sequence and no DNA. For this entry, the V and J calls and clone size follow TCRdb and not the study's own pipeline. The ten top clones account for 20% to 30%, within a sample of fewer than 5,000 distinct CDR3 sequences. Germline lookup yields CDR1 SGHAT and CDR2 FQNNGV. The CDR3 extends over 15 amino acids. Sequencing was carried out using CD8+ effector memory T cells (TEM) sorted from PBMCs. Regarding subset: effector memory CD8 T cells, CCR7- CD45RO+ CD95+. V and J are TRBV11-2 and TRBJ2-7. The receptor's source is a human donor in good health. The CDR3 region is CASSLWSGRAYEQYF.